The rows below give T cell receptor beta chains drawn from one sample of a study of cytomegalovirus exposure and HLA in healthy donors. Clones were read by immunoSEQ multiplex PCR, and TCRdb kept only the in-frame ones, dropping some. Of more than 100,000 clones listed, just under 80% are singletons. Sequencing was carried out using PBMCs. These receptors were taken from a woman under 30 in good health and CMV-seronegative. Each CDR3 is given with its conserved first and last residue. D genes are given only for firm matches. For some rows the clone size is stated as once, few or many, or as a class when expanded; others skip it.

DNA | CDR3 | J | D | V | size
TGTGCCAGCTCACCAGAGAAGAGGGCTGCTAACTATGGCTACACCTTC | CASSPEKRAANYGYTF | TRBJ1-2 | NA | TRBV18 | NA
TGTGCTAGTGGTTTGGTACCAGACGAGCAGTACTTC | CASGLVPDEQYF | TRBJ2-7 | NA | TRBV12-5 | NA
TGTGCCAGCAGCACGGGCAGGGGGTACGAGCAGTACTTC | CASSTGRGYEQYF | TRBJ2-7 | TRBD1 | TRBV6-6 | NA
TGTGCCATCAGTGAGCCGGGACAGGGGGCAGACTATGGCTACACCTTC | CAISEPGQGADYGYTF | TRBJ1-2 | TRBD1 | TRBV10-3 | NA
TGTGCCAGCAGTTACCAAGCGGGAGGTACAGATACGCAGTATTTT | CASSYQAGGTDTQYF | TRBJ2-3 | TRBD2 | TRBV6-5 | NA
TGCGCCAGCAGCTTGGCCGTAATGAACACTGAAGCTTTCTTT | CASSLAVMNTEAFF | TRBJ1-1 | NA | TRBV5-1 | NA
TGCGCCAGCAGTCACGACAGCCTTCGCTCCTACGAGCAGTACTTC | CASSHDSLRSYEQYF | TRBJ2-7 | NA | TRBV23-1 | NA
TGTGCCTGGAGTGTAGGGGCAGATACGCAGTATTTT | CAWSVGADTQYF | TRBJ2-3 | NA | TRBV30 | NA
TGCGCCAGCAGCCAAACTCTGGGGAGGGCGGTCGAGCAGTACTTC | CASSQTLGRAVEQYF | TRBJ2-7 | TRBD2 | TRBV4-1 | once
TGTGCCAGCAGGCCCGGGACTAGCTACAATGAGCAGTTCTTC | CASRPGTSYNEQFF | TRBJ2-1 | TRBD2 | TRBV6-5 | NA
TGCAGCGCCGGACTAGCGGGCTACGAGCAGTACTTC | CSAGLAGYEQYF | TRBJ2-7 | TRBD2 | TRBV29-1 | NA
TGCGCCAGCAGCCAGTCGGTTGGGCTCAAAGCTTTCTTT | CASSQSVGLKAFF | TRBJ1-1 | NA | TRBV4-1 | NA
TGCGCCAGCAGCCAATCCAGCGGGGCTAACATTCAGTACTTC | CASSQSSGANIQYF | TRBJ2-4 | TRBD2 | TRBV4-1 | many
TGTGCCAGCAGCTTAGTCGAGGTCAGAGGTGAAGCTTTCTTT | CASSLVEVRGEAFF | TRBJ1-1 | NA | TRBV7-9 | NA
TGTGCCAGGCACAGGGTCCAGCCCCAGCATTTT | CARHRVQPQHF | TRBJ1-5 | NA | TRBV6-5 | NA
TGTGCCAGTAGTACCCTAACGGTTTACAATGAGCAGTTCTTC | CASSTLTVYNEQFF | TRBJ2-1 | NA | TRBV19 | once
TGTGCCAGCAGCTCGTGGGCCGGCCCCCACGAGCAGTACTTC | CASSSWAGPHEQYF | TRBJ2-7 | NA | TRBV7-8 | NA